This T cell receptor (beta chain) appears in the sequencing data of a study of shared clonotypes between healthy human individuals. Looking at the study overall: The people who gave samples were two women and a few men aged 18 to 49. Researchers assigned three CD4 naive, three CD4 memory, two CD8 naive and one CD8 memory plate to each donor.

Measured with immunoSEQ multiplex PCR; TCRdb has only the in-frame clones, and not every one. This table holds around 700,000 clones, around 72% found once. This CDR3 is built from 10 residues. Germline V gives CDR1 SQVTM, CDR2 ANQGSEA. This clone showed up just a few times. The chain couples TRBV29-1 to TRBJ1-2, with no clear D. This TCR derives from a woman in her twenties or thirties in good health. Sequenced material: memory CD4+ T cells sorted from blood. Documented subset: CD45RA-negative fraction. Here the CDR3 reads CRVGGHGYTF. Here the CDR3 DNA reads TGCAGGGTAGGAGGCCATGGCTACACCTTC.